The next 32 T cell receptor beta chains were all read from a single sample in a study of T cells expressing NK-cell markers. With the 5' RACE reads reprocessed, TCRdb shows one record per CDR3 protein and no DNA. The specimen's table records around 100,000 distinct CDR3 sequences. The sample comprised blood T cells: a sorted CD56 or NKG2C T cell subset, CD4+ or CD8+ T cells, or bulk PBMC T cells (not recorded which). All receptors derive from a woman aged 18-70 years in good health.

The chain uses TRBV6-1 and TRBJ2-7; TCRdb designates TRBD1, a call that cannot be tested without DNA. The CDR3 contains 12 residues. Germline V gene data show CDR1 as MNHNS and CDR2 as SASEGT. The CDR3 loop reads CASSETGYEQYF.

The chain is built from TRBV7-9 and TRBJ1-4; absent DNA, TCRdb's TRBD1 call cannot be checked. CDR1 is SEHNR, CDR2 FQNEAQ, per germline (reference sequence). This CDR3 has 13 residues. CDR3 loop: CASSGLTGGNLFF.

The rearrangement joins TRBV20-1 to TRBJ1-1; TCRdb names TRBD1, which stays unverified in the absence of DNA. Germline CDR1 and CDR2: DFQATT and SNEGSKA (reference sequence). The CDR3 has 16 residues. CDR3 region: CSARELWGTAGDEAFF.

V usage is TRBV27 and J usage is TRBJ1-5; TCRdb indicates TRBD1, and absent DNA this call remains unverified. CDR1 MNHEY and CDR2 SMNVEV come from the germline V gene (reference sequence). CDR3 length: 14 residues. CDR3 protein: CASSLGGLVRPQHF.

The CDR3: CASSIGLAGDLAKNIQYF. The chain employs TRBV5-4 and TRBJ2-4; there is no DNA to check the TCRdb D call of TRBD2. CDR3 size: 18 residues. From germline, CDR1 is SGHNT and CDR2 YYREEE (reference sequence).

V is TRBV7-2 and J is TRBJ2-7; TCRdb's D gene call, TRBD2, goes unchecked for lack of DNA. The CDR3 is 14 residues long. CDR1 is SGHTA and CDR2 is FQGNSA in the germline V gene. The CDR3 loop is CATSGGSFPYEQYF.

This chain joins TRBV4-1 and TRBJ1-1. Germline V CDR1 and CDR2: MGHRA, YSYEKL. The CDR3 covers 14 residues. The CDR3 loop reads CASKREGSNTEAFF.

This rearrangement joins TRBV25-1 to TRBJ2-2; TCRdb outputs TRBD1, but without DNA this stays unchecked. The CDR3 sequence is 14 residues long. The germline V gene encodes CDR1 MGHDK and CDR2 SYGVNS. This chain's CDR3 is CASSVQGNTGELFF. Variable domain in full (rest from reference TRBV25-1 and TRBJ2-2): EADIYQTPRYLVIGTGKKITLECSQTMGHDKMYWYQQDPGMELHLIHYSYGVNSTEKGDLSSESTVSRIRTEHFPLTLESARPSHTSQYLCASSVQGNTGELFFGEGSRLTVL.

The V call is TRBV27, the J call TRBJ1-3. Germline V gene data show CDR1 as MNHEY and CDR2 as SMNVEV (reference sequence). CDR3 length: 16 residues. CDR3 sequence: CASSSSAGTSGNTIYF.

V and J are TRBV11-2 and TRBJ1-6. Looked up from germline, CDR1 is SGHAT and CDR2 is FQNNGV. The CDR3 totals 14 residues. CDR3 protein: CASSLGFGNSPLHF.

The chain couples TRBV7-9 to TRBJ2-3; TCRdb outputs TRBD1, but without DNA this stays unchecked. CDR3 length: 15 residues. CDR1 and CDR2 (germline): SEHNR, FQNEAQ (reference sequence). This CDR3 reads CASSLGTAPTDTQYF.

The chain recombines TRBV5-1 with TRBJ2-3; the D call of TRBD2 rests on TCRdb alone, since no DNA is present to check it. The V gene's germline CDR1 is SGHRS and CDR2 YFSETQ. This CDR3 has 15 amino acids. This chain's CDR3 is CASNLAVQRTDTQYF.

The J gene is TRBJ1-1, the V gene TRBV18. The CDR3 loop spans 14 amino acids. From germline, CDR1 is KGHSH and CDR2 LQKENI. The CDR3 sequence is CASSPAVMNTEAFF. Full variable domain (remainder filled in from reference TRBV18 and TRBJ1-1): NAGVMQNPRHLVRRRGQEARLRCSPMKGHSHVYWYRQLPEEGLKFMVYLQKENIIDESGMPKERFSAEFPKEGPSILRIQQVVRGDSAAYFCASSPAVMNTEAFFGQGTRLTVV.

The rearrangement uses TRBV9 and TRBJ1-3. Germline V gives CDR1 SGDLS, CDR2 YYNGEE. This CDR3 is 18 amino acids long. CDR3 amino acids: CASSVGESGRNSGNTIYF.

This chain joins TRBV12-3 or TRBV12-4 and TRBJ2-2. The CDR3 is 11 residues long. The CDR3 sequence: CASSLSGELFF.

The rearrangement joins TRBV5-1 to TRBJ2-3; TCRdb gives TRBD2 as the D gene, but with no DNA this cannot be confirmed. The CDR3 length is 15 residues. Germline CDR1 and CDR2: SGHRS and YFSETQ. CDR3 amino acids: CASSLSGYGTDTQYF.

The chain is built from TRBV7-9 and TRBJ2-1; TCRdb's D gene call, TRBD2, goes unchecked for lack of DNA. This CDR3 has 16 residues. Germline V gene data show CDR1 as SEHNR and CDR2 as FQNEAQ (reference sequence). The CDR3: CASSSRLAGVYNEQFF.

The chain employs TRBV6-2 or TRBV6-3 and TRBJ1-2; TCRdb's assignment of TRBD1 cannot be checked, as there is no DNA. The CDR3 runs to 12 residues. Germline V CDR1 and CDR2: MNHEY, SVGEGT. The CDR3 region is CASKGVGYGYTF.

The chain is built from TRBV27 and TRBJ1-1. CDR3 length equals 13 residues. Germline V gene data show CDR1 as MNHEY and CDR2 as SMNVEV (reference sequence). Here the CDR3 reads CASGIEWNTEAFF.

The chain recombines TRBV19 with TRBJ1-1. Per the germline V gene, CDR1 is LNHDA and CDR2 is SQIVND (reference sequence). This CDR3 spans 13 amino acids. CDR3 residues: CASSMEGYTEAFF.

Here the CDR3 reads CASSSFSGGANVLTF. This chain joins TRBV5-1 and TRBJ2-6. The germline V gene encodes CDR1 SGHRS and CDR2 YFSETQ. This CDR3 region has 15 residues.

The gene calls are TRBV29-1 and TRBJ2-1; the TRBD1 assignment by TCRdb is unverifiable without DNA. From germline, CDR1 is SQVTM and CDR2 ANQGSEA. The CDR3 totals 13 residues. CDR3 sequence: CSVVFGNYNEQFF.

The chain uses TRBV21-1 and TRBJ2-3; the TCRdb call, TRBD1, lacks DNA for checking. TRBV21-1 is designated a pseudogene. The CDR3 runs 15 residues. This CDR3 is CASSLPVRSRKTQYF.

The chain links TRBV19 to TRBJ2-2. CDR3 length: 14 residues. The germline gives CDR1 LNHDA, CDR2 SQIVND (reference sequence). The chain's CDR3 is CASSIGPNTGELFF.

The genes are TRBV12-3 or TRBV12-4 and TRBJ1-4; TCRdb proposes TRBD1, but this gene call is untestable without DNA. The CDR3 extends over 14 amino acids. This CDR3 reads CASSWTAKHEKLFF.

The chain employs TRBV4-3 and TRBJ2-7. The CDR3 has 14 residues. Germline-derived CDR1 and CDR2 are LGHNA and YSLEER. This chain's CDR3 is CASSQESGSYEQYF.

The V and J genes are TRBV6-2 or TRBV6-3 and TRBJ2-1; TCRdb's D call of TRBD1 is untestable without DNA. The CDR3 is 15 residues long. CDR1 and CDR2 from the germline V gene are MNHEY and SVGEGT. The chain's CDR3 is CATMTGPVSYNEQFF.

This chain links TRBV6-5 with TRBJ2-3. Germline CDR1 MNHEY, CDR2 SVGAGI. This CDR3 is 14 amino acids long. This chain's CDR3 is CASSYGQSTDTQYF.

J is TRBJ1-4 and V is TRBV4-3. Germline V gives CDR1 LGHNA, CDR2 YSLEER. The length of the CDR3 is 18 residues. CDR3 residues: CASSQDIGQGGSDEKLFF.

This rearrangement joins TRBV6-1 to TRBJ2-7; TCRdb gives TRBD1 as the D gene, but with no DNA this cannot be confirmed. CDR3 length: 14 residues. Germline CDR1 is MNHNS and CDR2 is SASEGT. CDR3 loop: CASSQGETGDEQYF.

The CDR3 sequence is CSVLATGELFF. The chain recombines TRBV29-1 with TRBJ2-2. Germline V CDR1 and CDR2: SQVTM, ANQGSEA. The CDR3 consists of 11 residues.

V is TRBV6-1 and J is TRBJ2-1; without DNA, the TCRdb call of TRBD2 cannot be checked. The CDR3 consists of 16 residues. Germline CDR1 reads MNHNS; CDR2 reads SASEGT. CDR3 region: CASSSIAGGYYNEQFF.